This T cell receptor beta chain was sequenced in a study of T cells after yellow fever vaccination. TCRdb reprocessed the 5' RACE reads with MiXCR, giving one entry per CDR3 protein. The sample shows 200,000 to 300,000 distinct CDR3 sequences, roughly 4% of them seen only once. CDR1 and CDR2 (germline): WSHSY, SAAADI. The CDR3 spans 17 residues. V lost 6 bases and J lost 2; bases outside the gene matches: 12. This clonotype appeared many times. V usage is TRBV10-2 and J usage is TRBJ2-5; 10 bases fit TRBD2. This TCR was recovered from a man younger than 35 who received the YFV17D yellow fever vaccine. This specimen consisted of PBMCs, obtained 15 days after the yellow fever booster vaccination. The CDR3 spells CASRGSLAGARQETQYF. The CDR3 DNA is TGCGCCAGCAGGGGGAGTCTAGCGGGGGCCCGACAAGAGACCCAGTACTTC.